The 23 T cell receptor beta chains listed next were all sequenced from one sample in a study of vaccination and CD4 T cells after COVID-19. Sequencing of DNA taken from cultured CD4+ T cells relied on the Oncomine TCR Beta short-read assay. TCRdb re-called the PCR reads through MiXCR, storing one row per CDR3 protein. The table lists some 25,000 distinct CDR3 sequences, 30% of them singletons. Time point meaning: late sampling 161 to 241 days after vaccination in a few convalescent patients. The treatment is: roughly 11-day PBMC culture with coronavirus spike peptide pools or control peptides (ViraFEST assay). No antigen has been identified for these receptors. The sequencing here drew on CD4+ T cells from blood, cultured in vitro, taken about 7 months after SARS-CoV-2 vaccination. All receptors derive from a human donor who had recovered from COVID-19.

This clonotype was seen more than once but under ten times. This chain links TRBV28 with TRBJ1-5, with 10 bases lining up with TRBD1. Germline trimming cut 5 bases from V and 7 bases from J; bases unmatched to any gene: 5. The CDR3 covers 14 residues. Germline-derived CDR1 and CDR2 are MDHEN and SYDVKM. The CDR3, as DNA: TGTGCCAGCAGTCTGGGACAGGGGCTACAGCCCCAGCATTTT. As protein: CASSLGQGLQPQHF. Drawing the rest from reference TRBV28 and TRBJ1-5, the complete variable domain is DVKVTQSSRYLVKRTGEKVFLECVQDMDHENMFWYRQDPGLGLRLIYFSYDVKMKEKGDIPEGYSVSREKKERFSLILESASTNQTSMYLCASSLGQGLQPQHFGDGTRLSIL.

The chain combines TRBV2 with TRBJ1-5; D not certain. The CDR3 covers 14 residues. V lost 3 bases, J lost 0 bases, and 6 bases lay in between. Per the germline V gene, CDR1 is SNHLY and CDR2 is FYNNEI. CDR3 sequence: CASSDVLSNQPQHF. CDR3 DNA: TGTGCCAGCAGTGACGTCCTTAGCAATCAGCCCCAGCATTTT.

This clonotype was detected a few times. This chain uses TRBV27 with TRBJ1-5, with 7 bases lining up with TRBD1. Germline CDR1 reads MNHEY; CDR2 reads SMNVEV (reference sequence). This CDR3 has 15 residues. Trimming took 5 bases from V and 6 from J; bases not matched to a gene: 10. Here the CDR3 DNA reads TGTGCCAGCAGTCTACAGGGGAGGAACGGTCAGCCCCAGCATTTT. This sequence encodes CASSLQGRNGQPQHF.

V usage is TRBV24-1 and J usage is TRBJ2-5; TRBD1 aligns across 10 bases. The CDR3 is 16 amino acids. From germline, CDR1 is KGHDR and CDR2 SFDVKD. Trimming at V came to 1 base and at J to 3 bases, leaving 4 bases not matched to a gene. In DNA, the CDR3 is TGTGCCACCAGTGATTTCGCGGGACAGGGGAAAGAGACCCAGTACTTC. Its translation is CATSDFAGQGKETQYF.

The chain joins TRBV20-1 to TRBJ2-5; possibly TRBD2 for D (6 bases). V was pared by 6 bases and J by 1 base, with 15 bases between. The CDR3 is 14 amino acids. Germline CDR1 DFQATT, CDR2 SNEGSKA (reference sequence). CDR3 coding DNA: TGCAGTGCAGAAGCCGGGACTTTCCAAGAGACCCAGTACTTC. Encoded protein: CSAEAGTFQETQYF.

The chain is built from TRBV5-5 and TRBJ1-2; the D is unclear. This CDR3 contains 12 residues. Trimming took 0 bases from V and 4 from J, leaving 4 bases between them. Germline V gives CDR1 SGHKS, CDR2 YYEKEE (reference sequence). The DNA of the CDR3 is TGTGCCAGCAGCTTGGAAGCCTATGGCTACACCTTC. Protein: CASSLEAYGYTF. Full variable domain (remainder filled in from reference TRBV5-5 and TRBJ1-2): DAGVTQSPTHLIKTRGQQVTLRCSPISGHKSVSWYQQVLGQGPQFIFQYYEKEERGRGNFPDRFSARQFPNYSSELNVNALLLGDSALYLCASSLEAYGYTFGSGTRLTVV.

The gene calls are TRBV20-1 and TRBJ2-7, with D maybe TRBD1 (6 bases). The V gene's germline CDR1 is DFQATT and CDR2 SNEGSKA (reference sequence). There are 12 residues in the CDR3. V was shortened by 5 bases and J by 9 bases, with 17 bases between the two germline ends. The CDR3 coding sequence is TGCAGTGCTCCGACAGGAACCGAAGGGCAGTACTTC. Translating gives CSAPTGTEGQYF.

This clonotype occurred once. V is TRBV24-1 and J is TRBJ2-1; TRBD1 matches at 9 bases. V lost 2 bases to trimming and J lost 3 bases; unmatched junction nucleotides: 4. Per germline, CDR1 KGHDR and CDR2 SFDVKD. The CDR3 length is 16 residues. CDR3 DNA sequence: TGTGCCACCAGTGATTCTGACAGGGGGTTCTACAATGAGCAGTTCTTC. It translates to CATSDSDRGFYNEQFF.

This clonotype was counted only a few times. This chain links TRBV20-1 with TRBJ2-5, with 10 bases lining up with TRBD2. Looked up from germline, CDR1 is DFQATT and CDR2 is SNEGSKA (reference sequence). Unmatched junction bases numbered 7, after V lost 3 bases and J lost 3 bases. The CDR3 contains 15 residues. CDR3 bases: TGCAGTGCTAGTCTTCGGACTAGCGGCAAAGAGACCCAGTACTTC. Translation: CSASLRTSGKETQYF.

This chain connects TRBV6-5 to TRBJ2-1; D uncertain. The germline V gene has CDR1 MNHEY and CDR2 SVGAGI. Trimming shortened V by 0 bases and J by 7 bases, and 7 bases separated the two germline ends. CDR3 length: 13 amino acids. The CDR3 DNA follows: TGTGCCAGCAGTTACTCGAGCTGGAATGAGCAGTTCTTC. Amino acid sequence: CASSYSSWNEQFF.

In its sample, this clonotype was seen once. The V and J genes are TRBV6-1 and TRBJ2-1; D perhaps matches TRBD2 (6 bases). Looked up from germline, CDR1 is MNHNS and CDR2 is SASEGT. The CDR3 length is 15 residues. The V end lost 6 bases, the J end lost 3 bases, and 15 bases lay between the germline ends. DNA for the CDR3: TGTGCCAGCAGATTGGGAGGCGACCGCTACAATGAGCAGTTCTTC. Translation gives CASRLGGDRYNEQFF.

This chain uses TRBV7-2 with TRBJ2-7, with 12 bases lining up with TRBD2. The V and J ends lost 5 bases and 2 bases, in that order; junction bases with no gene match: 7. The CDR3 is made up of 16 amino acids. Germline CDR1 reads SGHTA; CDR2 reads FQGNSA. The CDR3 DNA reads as TGTGCCAGCAGCCCGAATCTAGCGGGAGGGCCCTACGAGCAGTACTTC. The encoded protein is CASSPNLAGGPYEQYF. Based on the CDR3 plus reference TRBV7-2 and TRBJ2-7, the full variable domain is GAGVSQSPSNKVTEKGKDVELRCDPISGHTALYWYRQSLGQGLEFLIYFQGNSAPDKSGLPSDRFSAERTGGSVSTLTIQRTQQEDSAVYLCASSPNLAGGPYEQYFGPGTRLTVT.

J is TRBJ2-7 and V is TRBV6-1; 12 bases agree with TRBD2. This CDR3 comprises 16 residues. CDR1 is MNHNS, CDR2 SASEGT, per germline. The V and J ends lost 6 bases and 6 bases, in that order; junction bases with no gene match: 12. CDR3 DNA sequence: TGTGCCAGCAGCTCTCCCAGACTAGCGGGAGTGGGCGAGCAGTACTTC. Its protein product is CASSSPRLAGVGEQYF.

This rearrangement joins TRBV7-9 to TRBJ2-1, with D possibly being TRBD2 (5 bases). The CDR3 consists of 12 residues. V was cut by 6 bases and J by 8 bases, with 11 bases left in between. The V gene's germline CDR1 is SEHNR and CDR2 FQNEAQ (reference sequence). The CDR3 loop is CASREDGDEQFF. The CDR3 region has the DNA TGTGCCAGCAGAGAAGACGGGGATGAGCAGTTCTTC.

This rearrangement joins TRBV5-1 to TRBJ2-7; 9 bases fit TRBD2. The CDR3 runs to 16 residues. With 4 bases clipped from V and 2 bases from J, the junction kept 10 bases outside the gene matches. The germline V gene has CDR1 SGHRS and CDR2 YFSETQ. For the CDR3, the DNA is TGCGCCAGCAGCGGGGGCCTGACTAGCGGAACCTACGAGCAGTACTTC. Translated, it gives CASSGGLTSGTYEQYF.

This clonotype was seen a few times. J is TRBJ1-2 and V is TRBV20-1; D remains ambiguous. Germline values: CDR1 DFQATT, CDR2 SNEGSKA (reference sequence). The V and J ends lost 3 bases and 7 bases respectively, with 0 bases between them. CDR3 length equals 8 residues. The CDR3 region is CSASGYTF. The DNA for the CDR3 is TGCAGTGCTAGTGGCTACACCTTC.

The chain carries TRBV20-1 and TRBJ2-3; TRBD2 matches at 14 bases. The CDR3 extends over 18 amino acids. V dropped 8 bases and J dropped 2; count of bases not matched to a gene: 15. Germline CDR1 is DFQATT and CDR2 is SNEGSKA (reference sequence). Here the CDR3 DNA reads TGCAGTACCTTCACAGGGGGACTAGCGGGAGCAAACACAGATACGCAGTATTTT. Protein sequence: CSTFTGGLAGANTDTQYF.

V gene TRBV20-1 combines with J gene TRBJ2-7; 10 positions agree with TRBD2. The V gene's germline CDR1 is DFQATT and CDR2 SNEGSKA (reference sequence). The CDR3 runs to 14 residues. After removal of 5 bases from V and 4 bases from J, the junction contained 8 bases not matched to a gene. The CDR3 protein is CSAFSSGRKYEQYF. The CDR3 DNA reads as TGCAGTGCTTTTTCTAGCGGGAGAAAGTACGAGCAGTACTTC.

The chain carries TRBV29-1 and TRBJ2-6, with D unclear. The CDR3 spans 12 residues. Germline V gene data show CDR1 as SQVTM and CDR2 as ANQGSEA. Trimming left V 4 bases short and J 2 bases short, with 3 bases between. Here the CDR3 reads CSVGPGANVLTF. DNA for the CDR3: TGCAGCGTTGGGCCTGGGGCCAACGTCCTGACTTTC.

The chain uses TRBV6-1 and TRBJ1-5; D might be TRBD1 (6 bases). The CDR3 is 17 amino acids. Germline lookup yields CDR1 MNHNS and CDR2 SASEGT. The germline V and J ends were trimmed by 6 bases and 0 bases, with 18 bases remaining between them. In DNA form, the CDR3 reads TGTGCCAGCAGGCCAATGGACAGTGCCTATAGCAATCAGCCCCAGCATTTT. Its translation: CASRPMDSAYSNQPQHF.

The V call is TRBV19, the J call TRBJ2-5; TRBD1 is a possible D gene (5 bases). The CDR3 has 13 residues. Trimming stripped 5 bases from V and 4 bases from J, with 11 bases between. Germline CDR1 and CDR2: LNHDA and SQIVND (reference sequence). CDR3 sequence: CASSDQGVETQYF. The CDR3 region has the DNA TGTGCCAGTAGTGATCAGGGTGTAGAGACCCAGTACTTC.

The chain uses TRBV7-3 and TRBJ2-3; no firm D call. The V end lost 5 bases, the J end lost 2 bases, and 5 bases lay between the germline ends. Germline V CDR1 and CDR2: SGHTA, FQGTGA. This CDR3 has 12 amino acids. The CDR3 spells CASSANTDTQYF. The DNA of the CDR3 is TGTGCCAGCAGCGCCAACACAGATACGCAGTATTTT.

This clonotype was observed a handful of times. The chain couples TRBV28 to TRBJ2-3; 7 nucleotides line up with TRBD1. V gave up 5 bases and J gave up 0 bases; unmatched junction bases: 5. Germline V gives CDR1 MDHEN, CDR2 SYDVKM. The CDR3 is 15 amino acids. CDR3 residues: CASSRDSPSTDTQYF. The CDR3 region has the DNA TGTGCCAGCAGTCGGGACAGCCCGAGCACAGATACGCAGTATTTT.